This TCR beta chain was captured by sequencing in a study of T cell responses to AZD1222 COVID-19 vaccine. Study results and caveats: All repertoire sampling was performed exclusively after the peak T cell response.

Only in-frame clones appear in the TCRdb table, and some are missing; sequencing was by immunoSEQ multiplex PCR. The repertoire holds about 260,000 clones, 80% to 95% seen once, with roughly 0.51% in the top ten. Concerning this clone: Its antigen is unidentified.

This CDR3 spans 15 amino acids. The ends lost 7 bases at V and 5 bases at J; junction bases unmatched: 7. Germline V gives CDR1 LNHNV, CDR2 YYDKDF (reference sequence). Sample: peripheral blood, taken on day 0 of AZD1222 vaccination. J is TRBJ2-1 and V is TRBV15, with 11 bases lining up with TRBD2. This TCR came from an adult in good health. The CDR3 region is CATKPGTSGNNEQFF. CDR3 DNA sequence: TGTGCCACCAAACCCGGGACTAGCGGAAACAATGAGCAGTTCTTC. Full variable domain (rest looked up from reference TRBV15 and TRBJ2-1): DAMVIQNPRYQVTQFGKPVTLSCSQTLNHNVMYWYQQKSSQAPKLLFHYYDKDFNNEADTPDNFQSRRPNTSFCFLDIRSPGLGDTAMYLCATKPGTSGNNEQFFGPGTRLTVL.